A selection of T cell receptor beta chains follows, all from one sample in a study of blood T cell repertoires in COVID-19. This table comes from immunoSEQ multiplex PCR, and its TCRdb copy is limited to in-frame clones, with some not included. Of some 450,000 clones listed, over 85% are singletons. Sequencing input: peripheral blood. These receptors were taken from a man aged 18 to 35 with COVID-19, enrolled during active disease. Both conserved end residues are part of each CDR3. D genes are given only for firm matches. Part of the rows lack a size; the others show once, few, many or a class for expanded clones.

d_gene	abundance	v_gene	j_gene	CDR3nt	CDR3aa
.	.	TRBV20-1	TRBJ2-3	TGCAGTGCTAGAGATCGAGGGAGCAAGTATTTT	CSARDRGSKYF
TRBD1	.	TRBV6-5	TRBJ2-7	TGTGCCAGCAGTTACACGGGACAGGGATGGGAGCAGTACTTC	CASSYTGQGWEQYF
.	.	TRBV14	TRBJ1-1	TGTGCCAGCAGCCAATTGCGTAACACTGAAGCTTTCTTT	CASSQLRNTEAFF
.	few	TRBV7-9	TRBJ2-5	TGTGCCAGCAGCTTAGCGGGAGTAGAGACCCAGTACTTC	CASSLAGVETQYF
TRBD2	.	TRBV28	TRBJ2-7	TGTGCCAGCAGTTTTCGGGCGGGAGGTCGATACGAGCAGTACTTC	CASSFRAGGRYEQYF
.	.	TRBV27	TRBJ1-4	TGTGCCAGCAGTTTTGGGGGGGCTGGTGAAAAACTGTTTTTT	CASSFGGAGEKLFF
TRBD1	.	TRBV5-1	TRBJ2-5	TGCGCCAGCAGCCAAGAGGGGGCCCAAGAGACCCAGTACTTC	CASSQEGAQETQYF
TRBD2	.	TRBV3-1/TRBV3-2	TRBJ2-1	TGTGCCAGCAGGTGGGGGGGTGAGCAGTTCTTC	CASRWGGEQFF
TRBD2	.	TRBV29-1	TRBJ2-1	TGCAGCGTTGATAAGGGACTAGCGGGGCTGGGTGAGCAGTTCTTC	CSVDKGLAGLGEQFF
.	.	TRBV5-1	TRBJ2-5	TGCGCCAGCAGTCTCCCAGGGTCGGCTCAAGAGACCCAGTACTTC	CASSLPGSAQETQYF
.	.	TRBV9	TRBJ1-4	TGTGCCAGCAGCGGAGGTGGGTCTTTTAATGAAAAACTGTTTTTT	CASSGGGSFNEKLFF
.	.	TRBV10-3	TRBJ2-2	TGTGCCCTACGTGGGGTCGGGGACGGGGAGCTGTTTTTT	CALRGVGDGELFF
.	.	TRBV7-8	TRBJ2-3	TGTGCCAGCAGCCAAACCACTAGCTCGAGCACAGATACGCAGTATTTT	CASSQTTSSSTDTQYF
.	.	TRBV6-5	TRBJ2-3	TGTGCCAGCAGTCCATGGGGGCCCGCAGATACGCAGTATTTT	CASSPWGPADTQYF
.	.	TRBV12-5	TRBJ2-1	TGTGCTAGTGGTTTGGGGCGGGCGGCCACAGATGAGCAGTTCTTC	CASGLGRAATDEQFF
.	.	TRBV7-9	TRBJ1-4	TGTGCCAGCAGCTTAGCGGCTGGCGGGGAAAAACTGTTTTTT	CASSLAAGGEKLFF
TRBD1	.	TRBV10-3	TRBJ2-7	TGTGCCATCAGTGAACCGGGACAGGGGAGGTCTGACGAGCAGTACTTC	CAISEPGQGRSDEQYF
.	once	TRBV20-1	TRBJ1-1	TGCAGTGCTAGTAGGACATCCATGAACACTGAAGCTTTCTTT	CSASRTSMNTEAFF
.	.	TRBV5-4	TRBJ1-4	TGTGCCAGCAGCCCTGACGGGACTAATGAAAAACTGTTTTTT	CASSPDGTNEKLFF
.	.	TRBV19	TRBJ2-2	TGTGCCAGTAGTATACAGTACACCGGGGAGCTGTTTTTT	CASSIQYTGELFF
TRBD1	.	TRBV5-4	TRBJ1-4	TGTGCCAGCAGCTTGAGGGACAGGGAGTCAAAACTGTTTTTT	CASSLRDRESKLFF
TRBD2	.	TRBV2	TRBJ2-1	TGTGCCAGCGAGCGGGGGCTTGCTACCAATGAGCAGTTCTTC	CASERGLATNEQFF
.	.	TRBV5-4	TRBJ1-1	TGTGCCAGCAGCTTGAGGACAGAAAACACTGAAGCTTTCTTT	CASSLRTENTEAFF
TRBD2	once	TRBV30	TRBJ2-7	TGTGCCTGGAGTAGATTAGCGGGAGCTTACGAGCAGTACTTC	CAWSRLAGAYEQYF
TRBD2	.	TRBV5-6	TRBJ2-5	TGTGCCAGCAGCTCCGGGACTAGCACGGAGACCCAGTACTTC	CASSSGTSTETQYF
TRBD2	.	TRBV7-8	TRBJ2-3	TGTGCCAGCAGCCCCGGACTAGCGGGGGGATGGGCAGATACGCAGTATTTT	CASSPGLAGGWADTQYF
TRBD1	.	TRBV7-9	TRBJ1-2	TGTGCCAGCAGCTCCGGGGACAGGGTTTATGGCTACACCTTC	CASSSGDRVYGYTF
.	few	TRBV6-4	TRBJ1-6	TGTGCCAGCAGTGACCTCGGCGGGGATTCACCCCTCCACTTT	CASSDLGGDSPLHF
TRBD2	once	TRBV18	TRBJ2-3	TGTGCCACCCGAGAGGGAGCGGGAGGTGAAACAGATACGCAGTATTTT	CATREGAGGETDTQYF
TRBD2	.	TRBV7-9	TRBJ2-7	TGTGCCAGCAGCTTCGGGGGGATAACCTACGAGCAGTACTTC	CASSFGGITYEQYF
.	.	TRBV3-1/TRBV3-2	TRBJ2-1	TGTGCCAGCAGCCCCCAGATACTAGTCTTTTCTTGGCACCTGTTAAATGAGCAGTTCTTC	CASSPQILVFSWHLLNEQFF
TRBD2	.	TRBV5-4	TRBJ2-7	TGTGCCAGCAGCTTAAGCGGGAGAGCATACGAGCAGTACTTC	CASSLSGRAYEQYF
.	.	TRBV30	TRBJ1-5	TGTGCCTGGAGTCCCGGTCCCAATCAGCCCCAGCATTTT	CAWSPGPNQPQHF
.	.	TRBV28	TRBJ1-5	TGTGCCACCAGAGACAGACCCAATCAGCCCCAGCATTTT	CATRDRPNQPQHF
TRBD1	.	TRBV5-6	TRBJ1-1	TGTGCCAGCAGCTTTTCCGCCAGGGGGGACACTGAAGCTTTCTTT	CASSFSARGDTEAFF
.	.	TRBV19	TRBJ2-7	TGTGCCAGTAGTACCCGGGATTACGAGCAGTACTTC	CASSTRDYEQYF
TRBD2	.	TRBV11-3	TRBJ2-3	TGTGCCAGCAGCTTCACACTAGCGGGAGATACGCAGTATTTT	CASSFTLAGDTQYF
TRBD2	.	TRBV28	TRBJ2-7	TGTGCCAGCAGTACCCCAACTAGCGGGAGTATATACGAGCAGTACTTC	CASSTPTSGSIYEQYF
.	few	TRBV14	TRBJ2-3	TGTGCCAGCAGCGCGACGGGACTCGGCACAGATACGCAGTATTTT	CASSATGLGTDTQYF
.	once	TRBV19	TRBJ2-7	TGTGCCAGTAGTATTCCGGGGGAGCAGTACTTC	CASSIPGEQYF
TRBD1	.	TRBV7-9	TRBJ2-1	TGTGCCAGCAGCCCATGGACAGGGGGCCACAATGAGCAGTTCTTC	CASSPWTGGHNEQFF
TRBD2	.	TRBV15	TRBJ2-1	TGTGCCACCAGCAGTTCCCCGGGAGGGCCTTCAAGAAACAATGAGCAGTTCTTC	CATSSSPGGPSRNNEQFF
.	.	TRBV2	TRBJ2-5	TGTGCCAGCAGTTATTCGGAGACCCAGTACTTC	CASSYSETQYF
TRBD2	.	TRBV5-1	TRBJ2-7	TGCGCCAGCAGCTCTGGAGGGACTAAGAGGGGCGAGCAGTACTTC	CASSSGGTKRGEQYF
TRBD2	.	TRBV25-1	TRBJ2-3	TGTGCCAGCCAAACTAGCGGGGCCCGCACAGATACGCAGTATTTT	CASQTSGARTDTQYF
TRBD2	.	TRBV11-3	TRBJ2-2	TGTGCCAGCAGCCCTAGCCGACTAGCGGGAGGTCCTAACACCGGGGAGCTGTTTTTT	CASSPSRLAGGPNTGELFF
.	.	TRBV18	TRBJ2-7	TGTGCCAGCTCACCAACGGGGATCGAGCAGTACTTC	CASSPTGIEQYF
TRBD2	.	TRBV2	TRBJ2-1	TGTGCCAGCAGGGCACTAGCGGGGGGCGGCAATGAGCAGTTCTTC	CASRALAGGGNEQFF
TRBD2	.	TRBV4-1	TRBJ2-2	TGCGCCAGCAGCCAAGCAGGGCTAGCGGGGGGGACAACCGGGGAGCTGTTTTTT	CASSQAGLAGGTTGELFF
TRBD1	once	TRBV18	TRBJ2-7	TGTGCCAGCGCAGGAGGGACAGGGGACTACGAGCAGTACTTC	CASAGGTGDYEQYF
.	.	TRBV21-1	TRBJ2-3	TGTGCCAGCACAAAACTAAGACAGCTGCGGGAGGGCCTCTCGGTTTGGGGCACAGATACGCAGTATTTT	CASTKLRQLREGLSVWGTDTQYF
.	.	TRBV3-1/TRBV3-2	TRBJ1-2	TGTGCCAGCAGCCATAAGGGGATCGGTGGCTACACCTTC	CASSHKGIGGYTF
.	.	TRBV3-1/TRBV3-2	TRBJ1-2	TGTGCCAGCAGCCAACGGGACACCGTGTACTACTATGGCTACACCTTC	CASSQRDTVYYYGYTF
.	.	TRBV6-4	TRBJ2-2	TGTGCCAGCAGTTCGGCAGGGAACACCGGGGAGCTGTTTTTT	CASSSAGNTGELFF